This T cell receptor beta chain derives from a study of human T cells and chemical hapten exposure. Background on the study: The study traced per-sample TCR yield variation mainly to small differences in pooled library volumes. Study-level results: The number of TCRs above 1 in 1000 frequency did not change after DPC sensitization.

From germline, CDR1 is MNHNS and CDR2 SASEGT. V lost 8 bases and J 6 bases, leaving 14 bases between the germline ends. The length of the CDR3 is 13 residues. Unique molecular identifiers were linked by the library to individual cDNA molecules. As processed by the authors: Sequenced samples showed a median of approximately 100,000 TCRs each, with counts running from about 20,000 to 690,000. In TCRdb, the 5' RACE reads were re-called with MiXCR into one record per CDR3 protein. The V and J calls, along with clone size, are taken from TCRdb and not from the paper's own processing. The sample yields fewer than 150,000 distinct CDR3 sequences, around 20% seen once. The authors extracted total RNA from unfractionated whole blood. In the case of this clonotype: Its antigen is as yet unknown.

The chain recombines TRBV6-1 with TRBJ1-5, with D uncertain. This TCR was recovered from a human donor in good health. The CDR3 DNA is TGTGCCAGCGGAGACGCAGGTTTTCAGCCCCAGCATTTT. Translation: CASGDAGFQPQHF.